This T cell receptor beta chain was documented in a study of vaccination and CD4 T cells after COVID-19. Findings of the study overall: Median SARS-CoV-2-reactive clonotypes rose from 21 to 38, not significantly.

The CDR3 has 16 amino acids. Trimming removed 7 bases from V and 4 bases from J, with 17 bases in between. Germline loops: CDR1 MNHEY, CDR2 SMNVEV (reference sequence). Concerning this clonotype: Its antigen is as yet unknown.

The Oncomine TCR Beta short-read assay generated sequence data from the DNA of cultured CD4+ T cells. MiXCR, applied by TCRdb to the PCR reads, yields one record per CDR3 protein. The sample consists of under 15,000 distinct CDR3 sequences, around 42% of them appearing once. Noted treatment: approximately 10-day PBMC culture with coronavirus spike peptide pools or control peptides (ViraFEST assay). The clonotype comes from a human donor who had recovered from COVID-19. The specimen comprised CD4+ T cells from blood, cultured in vitro, sampled before SARS-CoV-2 vaccination. This sequence joins TRBV27 and TRBJ2-6; TRBD1 might be the D (6 bases). CDR3 DNA sequence: TGTGCCAGCACCGACAGGCAAACGGGAGGGGCCAACGTCCTGACTTTC. Protein product: CASTDRQTGGANVLTF.